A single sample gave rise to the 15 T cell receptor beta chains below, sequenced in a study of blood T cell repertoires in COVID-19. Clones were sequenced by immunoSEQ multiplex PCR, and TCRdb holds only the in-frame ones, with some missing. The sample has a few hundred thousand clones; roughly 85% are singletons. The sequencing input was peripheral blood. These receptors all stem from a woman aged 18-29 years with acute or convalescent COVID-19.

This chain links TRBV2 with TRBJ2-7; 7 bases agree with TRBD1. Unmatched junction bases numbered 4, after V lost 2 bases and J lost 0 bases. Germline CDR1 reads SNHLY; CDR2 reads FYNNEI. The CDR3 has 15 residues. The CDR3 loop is CASSEYRGTSYEQYF. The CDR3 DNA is TGTGCCAGCAGTGAATACAGGGGTACCTCCTACGAGCAGTACTTC.

This CDR3 is CASSPRKTGKNEKLFF. CDR3 DNA sequence: TGTGCCAGCAGTCCCAGAAAGACAGGGAAGAATGAAAAACTGTTTTTT. The chain employs TRBV28 and TRBJ1-4, with TRBD1 matching 7 bases. V shed 5 bases, J shed 5 bases, and the junction held 11 bases outside the gene matches. Germline-derived CDR1 and CDR2 are MDHEN and SYDVKM. CDR3 length: 16 residues.

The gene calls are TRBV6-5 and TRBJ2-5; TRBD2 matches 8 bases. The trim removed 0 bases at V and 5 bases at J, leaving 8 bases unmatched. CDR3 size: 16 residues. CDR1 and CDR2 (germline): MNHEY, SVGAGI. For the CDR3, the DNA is TGTGCCAGCAGTTACTCGACAGCGGGAGCCCGGGAGACCCAGTACTTC. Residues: CASSYSTAGARETQYF.

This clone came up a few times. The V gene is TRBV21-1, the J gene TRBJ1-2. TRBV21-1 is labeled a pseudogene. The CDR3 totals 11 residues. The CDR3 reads CASSRGHGYTF. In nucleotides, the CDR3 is TGTGCCAGCAGCAGAGGGCATGGCTACACCTTC.

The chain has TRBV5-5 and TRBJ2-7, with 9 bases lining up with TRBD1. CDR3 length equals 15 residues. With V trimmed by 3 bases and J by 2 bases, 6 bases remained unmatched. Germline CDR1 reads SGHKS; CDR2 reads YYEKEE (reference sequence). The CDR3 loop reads CASSYDRGFTYEQYF. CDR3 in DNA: TGTGCCAGCAGCTATGACAGGGGGTTTACCTACGAGCAGTACTTC. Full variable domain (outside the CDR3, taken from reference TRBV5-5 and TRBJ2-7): DAGVTQSPTHLIKTRGQQVTLRCSPISGHKSVSWYQQVLGQGPQFIFQYYEKEERGRGNFPDRFSARQFPNYSSELNVNALLLGDSALYLCASSYDRGFTYEQYFGPGTRLTVT.

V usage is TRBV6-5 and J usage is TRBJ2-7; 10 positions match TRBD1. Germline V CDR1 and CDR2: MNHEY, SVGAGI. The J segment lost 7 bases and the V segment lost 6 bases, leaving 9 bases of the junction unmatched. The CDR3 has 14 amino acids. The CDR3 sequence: CASSLSSGQGEQYF. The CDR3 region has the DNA TGTGCCAGCAGCCTGAGTTCGGGACAGGGGGAGCAGTACTTC.

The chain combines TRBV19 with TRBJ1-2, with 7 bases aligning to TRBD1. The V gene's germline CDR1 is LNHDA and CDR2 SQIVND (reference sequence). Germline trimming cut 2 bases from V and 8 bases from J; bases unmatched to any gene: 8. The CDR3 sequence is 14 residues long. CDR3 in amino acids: CASSIRQGTKGYTF. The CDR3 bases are TGTGCCAGTAGTATACGACAGGGAACAAAAGGCTACACCTTC.

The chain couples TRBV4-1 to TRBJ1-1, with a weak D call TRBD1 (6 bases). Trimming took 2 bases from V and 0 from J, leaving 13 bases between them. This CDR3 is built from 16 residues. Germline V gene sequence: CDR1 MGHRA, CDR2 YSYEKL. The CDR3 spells CASSQPPQGMNTEAFF. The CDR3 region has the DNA TGCGCCAGCAGCCAACCCCCGCAGGGGATGAACACTGAAGCTTTCTTT.

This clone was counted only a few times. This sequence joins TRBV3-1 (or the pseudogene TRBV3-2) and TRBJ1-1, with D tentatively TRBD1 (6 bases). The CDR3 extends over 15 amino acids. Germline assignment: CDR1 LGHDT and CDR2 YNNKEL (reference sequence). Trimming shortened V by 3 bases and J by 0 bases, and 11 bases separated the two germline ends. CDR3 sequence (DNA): TGTGCCAGCAGCCACCCACAGGGCATGAACACTGAAGCTTTCTTT. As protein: CASSHPQGMNTEAFF.

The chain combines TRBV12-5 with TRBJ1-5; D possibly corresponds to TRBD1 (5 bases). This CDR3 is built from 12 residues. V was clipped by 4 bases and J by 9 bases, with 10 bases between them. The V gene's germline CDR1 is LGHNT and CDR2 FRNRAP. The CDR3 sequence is CASGSQALPQHF. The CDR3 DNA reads TGTGCTAGTGGTTCACAGGCCCTGCCCCAGCATTTT.

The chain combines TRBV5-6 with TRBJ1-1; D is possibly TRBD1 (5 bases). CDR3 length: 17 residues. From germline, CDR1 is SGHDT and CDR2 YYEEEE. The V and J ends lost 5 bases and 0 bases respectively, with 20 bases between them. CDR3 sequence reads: CASSFPWGRGLNTEAFF. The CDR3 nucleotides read TGTGCCAGCAGTTTCCCCTGGGGGAGGGGCCTGAACACTGAAGCTTTCTTT. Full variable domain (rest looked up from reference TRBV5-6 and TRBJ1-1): DAGVTQSPTHLIKTRGQQVTLRCSPKSGHDTVSWYQQALGQGPQFIFQYYEEEERQRGNFPDRFSGHQFPNYSSELNVNALLLGDSALYLCASSFPWGRGLNTEAFFGQGTRLTVV.

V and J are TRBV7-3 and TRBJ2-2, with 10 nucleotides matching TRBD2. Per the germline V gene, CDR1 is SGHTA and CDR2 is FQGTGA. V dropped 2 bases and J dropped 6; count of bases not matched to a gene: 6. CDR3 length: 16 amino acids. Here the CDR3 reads CASSLGGLAGAGELFF. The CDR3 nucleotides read TGTGCCAGCAGCTTAGGGGGGCTAGCGGGAGCCGGGGAGCTGTTTTTT.

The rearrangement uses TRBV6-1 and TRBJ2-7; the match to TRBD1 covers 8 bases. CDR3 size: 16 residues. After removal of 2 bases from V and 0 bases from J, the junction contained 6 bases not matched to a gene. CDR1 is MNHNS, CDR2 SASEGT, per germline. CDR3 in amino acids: CASSESTGDSSYEQYF. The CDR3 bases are TGTGCCAGCAGTGAATCGACAGGGGACAGCTCCTACGAGCAGTACTTC.

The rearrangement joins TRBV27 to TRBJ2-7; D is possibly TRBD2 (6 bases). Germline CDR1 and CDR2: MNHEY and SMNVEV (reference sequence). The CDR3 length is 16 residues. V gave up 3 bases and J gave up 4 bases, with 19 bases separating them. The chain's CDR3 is CASSFSRSGAGYEQYF. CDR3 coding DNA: TGTGCCAGCAGTTTTAGCCGATCGGGAGCGGGTTACGAGCAGTACTTC.

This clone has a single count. CDR3 coding DNA: TGCGCCAGCAGCCTTTCCCCCGGGACAGCCACCACCGGGGAGCTGTTTTTT. It specifies CASSLSPGTATTGELFF. The J gene is TRBJ2-2, the V gene TRBV5-1; 7 nucleotides align to TRBD1. The CDR3 consists of 17 residues. Per the germline V gene, CDR1 is SGHRS and CDR2 is YFSETQ. After removal of 4 bases from V and 4 bases from J, the junction contained 13 bases not matched to a gene.